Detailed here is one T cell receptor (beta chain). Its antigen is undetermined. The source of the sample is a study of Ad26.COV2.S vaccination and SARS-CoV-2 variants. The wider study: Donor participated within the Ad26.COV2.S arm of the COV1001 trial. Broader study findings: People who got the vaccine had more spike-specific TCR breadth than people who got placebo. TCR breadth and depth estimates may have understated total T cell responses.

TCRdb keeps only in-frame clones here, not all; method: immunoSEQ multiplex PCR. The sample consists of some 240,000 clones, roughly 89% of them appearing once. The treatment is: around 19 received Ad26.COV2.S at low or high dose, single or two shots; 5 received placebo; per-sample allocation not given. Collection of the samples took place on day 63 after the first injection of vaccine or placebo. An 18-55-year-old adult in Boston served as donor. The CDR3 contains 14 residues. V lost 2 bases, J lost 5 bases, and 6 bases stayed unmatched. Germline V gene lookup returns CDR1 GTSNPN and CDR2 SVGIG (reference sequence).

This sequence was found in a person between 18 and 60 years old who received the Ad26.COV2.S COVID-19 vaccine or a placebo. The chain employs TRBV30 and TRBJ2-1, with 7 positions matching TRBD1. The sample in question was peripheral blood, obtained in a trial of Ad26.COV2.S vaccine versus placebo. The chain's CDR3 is CAWSRGGRHNEQFF. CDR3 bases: TGTGCCTGGAGTCGAGGGGGCCGGCACAATGAGCAGTTCTTC.